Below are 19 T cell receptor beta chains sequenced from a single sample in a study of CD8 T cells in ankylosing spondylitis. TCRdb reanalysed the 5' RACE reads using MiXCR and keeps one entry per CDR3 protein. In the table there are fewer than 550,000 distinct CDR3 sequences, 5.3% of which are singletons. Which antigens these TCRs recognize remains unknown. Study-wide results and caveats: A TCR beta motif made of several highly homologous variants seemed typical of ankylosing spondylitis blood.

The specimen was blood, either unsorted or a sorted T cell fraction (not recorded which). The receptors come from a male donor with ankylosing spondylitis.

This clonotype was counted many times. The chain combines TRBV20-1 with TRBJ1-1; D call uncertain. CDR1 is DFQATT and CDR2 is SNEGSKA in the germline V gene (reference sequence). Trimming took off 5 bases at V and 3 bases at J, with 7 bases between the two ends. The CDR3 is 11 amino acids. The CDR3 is CSASPYTEAFF. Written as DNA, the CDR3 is TGCAGTGCTTCCCCATACACTGAAGCTTTCTTT.

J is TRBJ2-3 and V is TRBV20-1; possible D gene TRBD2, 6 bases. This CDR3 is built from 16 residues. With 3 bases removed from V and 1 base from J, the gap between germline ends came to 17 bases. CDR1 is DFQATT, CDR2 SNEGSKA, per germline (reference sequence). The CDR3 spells CSARGGWRGGTDTQYF. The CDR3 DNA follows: TGCAGTGCTAGGGGAGGTTGGCGCGGCGGCACAGATACGCAGTATTTT.

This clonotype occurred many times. The CDR3 protein is CASRPRGIPYEQYF. The CDR3 DNA sequence: TGTGCCAGCAGACCACGGGGAATTCCCTACGAGCAGTACTTC. V usage is TRBV12-3 or TRBV12-4 and J usage is TRBJ2-7; tentatively, D is TRBD2 (5 bases). V was clipped by 6 bases and J by 2 bases, with 14 bases between them. The CDR3 runs to 14 residues.

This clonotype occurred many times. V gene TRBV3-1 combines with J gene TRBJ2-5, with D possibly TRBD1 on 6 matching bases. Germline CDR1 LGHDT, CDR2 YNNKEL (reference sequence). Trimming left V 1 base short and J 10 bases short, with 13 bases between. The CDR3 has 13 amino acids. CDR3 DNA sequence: TGTGCCAGCAGCCAAGTGTCTGCGACAGGCCAGTACTTC. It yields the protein CASSQVSATGQYF.

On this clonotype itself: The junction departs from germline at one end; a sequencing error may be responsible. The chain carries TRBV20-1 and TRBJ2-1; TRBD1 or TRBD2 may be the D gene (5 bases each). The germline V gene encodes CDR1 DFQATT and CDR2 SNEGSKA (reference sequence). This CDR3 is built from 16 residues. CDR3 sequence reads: CCARVLGTNSYNEQFF. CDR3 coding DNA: TGCTGTGCTAGAGTTCTGGGGACCAACTCCTACAATGAGCAGTTCTTC.

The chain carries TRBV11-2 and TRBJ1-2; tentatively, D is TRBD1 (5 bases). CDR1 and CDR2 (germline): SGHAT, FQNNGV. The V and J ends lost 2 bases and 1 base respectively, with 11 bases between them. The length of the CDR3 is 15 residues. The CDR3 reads CASSLRVDSNYGYTF. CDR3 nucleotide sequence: TGTGCCAGCAGCTTACGGGTCGACAGTAACTATGGCTACACCTTC. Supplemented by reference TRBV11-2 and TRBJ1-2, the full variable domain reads EAGVAQSPRYKIIEKRQSVAFWCNPISGHATLYWYQQILGQGPKLLIQFQNNGVVDDSQLPKDRFSAERLKGVDSTLKIQPAKLEDSAVYLCASSLRVDSNYGYTFGSGTRLTVV.

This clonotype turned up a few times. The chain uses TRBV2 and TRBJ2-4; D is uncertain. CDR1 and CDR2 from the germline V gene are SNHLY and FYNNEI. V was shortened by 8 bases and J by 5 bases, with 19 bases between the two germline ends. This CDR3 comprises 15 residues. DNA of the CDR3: TGTGCCAGCGGAAGGGCACTGCCCCTACAAAACATTCAGTACTTC. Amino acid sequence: CASGRALPLQNIQYF.

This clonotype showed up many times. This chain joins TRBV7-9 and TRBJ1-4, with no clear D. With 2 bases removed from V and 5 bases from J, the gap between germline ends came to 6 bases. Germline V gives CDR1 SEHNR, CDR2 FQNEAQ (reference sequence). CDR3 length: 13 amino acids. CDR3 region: CASSLWGNEKLFF. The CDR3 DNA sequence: TGTGCCAGCAGCTTATGGGGAAATGAAAAACTGTTTTTT. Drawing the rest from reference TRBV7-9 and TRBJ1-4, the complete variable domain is DTGVSQNPRHKITKRGQNVTFRCDPISEHNRLYWYRQTLGQGPEFLTYFQNEAQLEKSRLLSDRFSAERPKGSFSTLEIQRTEQGDSAMYLCASSLWGNEKLFFGSGTQLSVL.

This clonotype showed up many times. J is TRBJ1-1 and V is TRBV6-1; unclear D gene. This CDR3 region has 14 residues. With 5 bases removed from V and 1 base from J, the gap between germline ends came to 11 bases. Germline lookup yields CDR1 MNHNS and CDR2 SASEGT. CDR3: CASSPYLANTEAFF. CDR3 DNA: TGTGCCAGCAGTCCATACCTAGCGAACACTGAAGCTTTCTTT.

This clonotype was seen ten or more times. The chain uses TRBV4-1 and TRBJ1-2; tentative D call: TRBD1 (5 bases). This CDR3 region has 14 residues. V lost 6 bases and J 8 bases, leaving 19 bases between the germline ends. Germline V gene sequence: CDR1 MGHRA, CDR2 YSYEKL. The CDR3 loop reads CASRQPGRSGGYTF. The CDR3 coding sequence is TGCGCCAGCAGACAACCGGGACGGAGTGGAGGCTACACCTTC.

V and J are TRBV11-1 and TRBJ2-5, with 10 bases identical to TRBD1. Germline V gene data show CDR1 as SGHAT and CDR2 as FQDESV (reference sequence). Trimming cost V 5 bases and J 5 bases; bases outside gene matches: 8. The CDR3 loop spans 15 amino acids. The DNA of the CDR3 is TGTGCCAGCAGCCCCCGGGACAGGGGCAGGGAGACCCAGTACTTC. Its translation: CASSPRDRGRETQYF.

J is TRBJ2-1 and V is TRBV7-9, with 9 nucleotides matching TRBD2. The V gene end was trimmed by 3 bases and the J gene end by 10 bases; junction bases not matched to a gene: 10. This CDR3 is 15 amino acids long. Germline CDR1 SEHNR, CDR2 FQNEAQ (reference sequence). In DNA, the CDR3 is TGTGCCAGCAGCTTTGGGCGGGAGGGCCCGGGAGAGCAGTTCTTC. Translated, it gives CASSFGREGPGEQFF.

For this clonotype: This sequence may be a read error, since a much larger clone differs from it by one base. As DNA, the CDR3 is TGTGCCAGCAATCCAATCAGGGCCGAATTTAACTATGGCTACACCTTC. Encoded protein: CASNPIRAEFNYGYTF. This chain links TRBV3-1 with TRBJ1-2, with a possible D match to TRBD1 (5 bases). The V end was cut by 7 bases, the J end by 1 base, with 19 bases between. The CDR3 covers 16 residues. Germline assignment: CDR1 LGHDT and CDR2 YNNKEL (reference sequence). Full variable domain (rest looked up from reference TRBV3-1 and TRBJ1-2): DTAVSQTPKYLVTQMGNDKSIKCEQNLGHDTMYWYKQDSKKFLKIMFSYNNKELIINETVPNRFSPKSPDKAHLNLHINSLELGDSAVYFCASNPIRAEFNYGYTFGSGTRLTVV.

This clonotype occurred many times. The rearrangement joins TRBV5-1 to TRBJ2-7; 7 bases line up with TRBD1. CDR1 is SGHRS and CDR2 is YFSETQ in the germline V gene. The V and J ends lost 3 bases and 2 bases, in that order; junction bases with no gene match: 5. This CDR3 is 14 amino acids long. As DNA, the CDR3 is TGCGCCAGCAGCTGGTACAGGGGACCCTACGAGCAGTACTTC. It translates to CASSWYRGPYEQYF.

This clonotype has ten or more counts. The CDR3 region is CASSADWGRTEAFF. In DNA form, the CDR3 reads TGTGCCAGCAGCGCCGACTGGGGCCGGACTGAAGCTTTCTTT. The J gene is TRBJ1-1, the V gene TRBV7-2; a possible D gene is TRBD1 (5 bases). The V gene lost 5 bases and the J gene lost 5 bases, with 15 bases spanning the gap. CDR1 and CDR2 from the germline V gene are SGHTA and FQGNSA. This CDR3 has 14 residues.

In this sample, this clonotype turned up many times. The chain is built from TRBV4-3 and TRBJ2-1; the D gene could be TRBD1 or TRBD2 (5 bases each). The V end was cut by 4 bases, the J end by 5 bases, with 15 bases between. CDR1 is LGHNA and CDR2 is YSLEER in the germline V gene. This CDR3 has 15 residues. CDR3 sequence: CASSRETGRHNEQFF. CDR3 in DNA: TGCGCCAGCAGCCGTGAGACGGGACGCCACAATGAGCAGTTCTTC.

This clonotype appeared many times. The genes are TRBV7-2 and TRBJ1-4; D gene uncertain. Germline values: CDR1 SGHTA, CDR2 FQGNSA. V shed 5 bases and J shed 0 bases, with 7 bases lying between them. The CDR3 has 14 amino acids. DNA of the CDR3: TGTGCCAGCAGCGCCCTTCCAACTAATGAAAAACTGTTTTTT. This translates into CASSALPTNEKLFF.

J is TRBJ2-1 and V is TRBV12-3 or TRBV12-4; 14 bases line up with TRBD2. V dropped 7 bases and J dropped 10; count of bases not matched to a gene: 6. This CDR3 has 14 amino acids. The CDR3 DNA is TGTGCCAGCACCGGACTAGCGGGGGGAAGCGAGCAGTTCTTC. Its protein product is CASTGLAGGSEQFF.

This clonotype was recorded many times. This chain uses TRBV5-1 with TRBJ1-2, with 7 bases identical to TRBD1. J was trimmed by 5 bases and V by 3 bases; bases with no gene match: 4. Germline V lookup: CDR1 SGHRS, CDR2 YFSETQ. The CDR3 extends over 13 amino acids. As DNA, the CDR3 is TGCGCCAGCAGCTCCCAGGGGGAATATGGCTACACCTTC. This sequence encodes CASSSQGEYGYTF.